What follows are 16 T cell receptor beta chains derived from one specimen sequenced in a study of T cell clusters in autoimmune cytopenias. TRB rearrangements were amplified by touch-down multiplex PCR with mixed TRB-A/B primers. After re-calling the multiplex PCR reads, TCRdb lists one entry per CDR3 protein, DNA absent. The sample table includes more than 3,500 distinct CDR3 sequences. Approximately 40,000 genome equivalents of blood DNA were amplified for TRB. Sequencing was done on a sample of peripheral blood. These receptor sequences come from a human donor with an autoimmune cytopenia or autoimmune hepatitis (not recorded which).

In terms of frequency, this clonotype is medium-sized. The chain couples TRBV29-1 to TRBJ1-1; the TRBD1 assignment by TCRdb is unverifiable without DNA. This CDR3 is 13 amino acids long. Germline loops: CDR1 SQVTM, CDR2 ANQGSEA. CDR3 residues: CSGAGGRSTEAFF.

V is TRBV30 and J is TRBJ1-6; checking the TCRdb D call of TRBD1 is not possible without DNA. CDR3 length equals 13 residues. Germline V gives CDR1 GTSNPN, CDR2 SVGIG (reference sequence). CDR3 residues: CAWSTGGGSPLHF.

The CDR3 sequence is CASSLIGGQETQYF. The chain joins TRBV12-3 or TRBV12-4 to TRBJ2-5. The CDR3 runs to 14 residues.

The V gene is TRBV5-5, the J gene TRBJ2-3; TCRdb indicates TRBD2, and absent DNA this call remains unverified. The CDR3 is 18 amino acids. Germline V gene sequence: CDR1 SGHKS, CDR2 YYEKEE (reference sequence). CDR3 in amino acids: CASSQDGTSGRRTDTQYF.

CDR3 in amino acids: CASSEGSQPQHF. The chain is built from TRBV6-1 and TRBJ1-5. The CDR3 runs 12 residues. From germline, CDR1 is MNHNS and CDR2 SASEGT.

The genes are TRBV12-3 or TRBV12-4 and TRBJ2-1; TCRdb designates TRBD2, a call that cannot be tested without DNA. The CDR3 loop spans 14 amino acids. The CDR3 sequence is CASSFAGSQNEQFF.

The rearrangement links TRBV6-6 to TRBJ2-3. The CDR3 sequence is 12 residues long. CDR1 and CDR2 (germline): MNHNY, SVGAGI (reference sequence). The CDR3 protein is CASSRRTDTQYF.

This sequence joins TRBV10-3 and TRBJ1-5. Germline CDR1 reads ENHRY; CDR2 reads SYGVKD. This CDR3 spans 13 amino acids. CDR3 region: CAISDWSVQPQHF.

The rearrangement uses TRBV18 and TRBJ2-2; TCRdb selects TRBD2, and the lack of DNA leaves this call unchecked. This CDR3 region has 19 residues. CDR1 KGHSH and CDR2 LQKENI come from the germline V gene. The CDR3 sequence is CASSPSTSGRASVAGELFF.

The chain employs TRBV6-1 and TRBJ1-3. The CDR3 spans 13 residues. Germline assignment: CDR1 MNHNS and CDR2 SASEGT. The CDR3: CASRGNSGNTIYF.

This chain joins TRBV29-1 and TRBJ2-7; TCRdb indicates TRBD1, and absent DNA this call remains unverified. CDR1 is SQVTM and CDR2 is ANQGSEA in the germline V gene. The CDR3 is 15 residues long. The chain's CDR3 is CSVVGAGGGTYEQYF.

Measured by frequency, this clonotype is medium-sized (0.01 to 0.1%). The rearrangement uses TRBV6-5 and TRBJ2-1; TCRdb lists TRBD2, though no DNA is available to test this call. CDR3 length: 15 residues. Per the germline V gene, CDR1 is MNHEY and CDR2 is SVGAGI. The CDR3 sequence: CASNVGRSLYNEQFF.

This clonotype counts as medium-sized by frequency. The V call is TRBV29-1, the J call TRBJ1-1. The V gene's germline CDR1 is SQVTM and CDR2 ANQGSEA. The CDR3 length is 13 residues. The CDR3: CSVGLGMNTEAFF.

The chain joins TRBV6-2 or TRBV6-3 to TRBJ2-7; TCRdb gives TRBD2 as the D gene, but with no DNA this cannot be confirmed. In germline, CDR1 is MNHEY, CDR2 SVGEGT. The CDR3 spans 15 residues. The CDR3 sequence: CASRQNAGEVGEQYF.

This chain links TRBV18 with TRBJ2-1; TCRdb's D gene call, TRBD2, goes unchecked for lack of DNA. In germline, CDR1 is KGHSH, CDR2 LQKENI. This CDR3 has 15 residues. Here the CDR3 reads CASSPREGLNNEQFF.

By frequency, this clonotype registers medium-sized. The rearrangement links TRBV6-4 to TRBJ2-6. CDR3 length: 14 amino acids. Germline assignment: CDR1 MRHNA and CDR2 SNTAGT. CDR3 sequence reads: CASSDNSGANVLTF.